This TCR beta chain was retrieved from a study of OX40 agonist ivuxolimab in advanced cancers. On the study more broadly: Ivuxolimab is an agonistic anti-OX40 (CD134) antibody, and patients were treated with it.

Produced via immunoSEQ multiplex PCR; TCRdb's table is partial and in-frame only. In the table there are around 80,000 clones, roughly 86% of which are singletons. This clone appeared a few times. Exclusion of a patient followed from autoimmune disease history or systemic immunosuppression. This CDR3 region has 16 residues. Per germline, CDR1 MNHNY and CDR2 SVGAGI (reference sequence). J was trimmed by 6 bases and V by 5 bases; bases with no gene match: 9. V usage is TRBV6-6 and J usage is TRBJ2-3, with TRBD2 matching over 12 bases. This receptor was taken from an adult with an advanced solid tumor such as melanoma, head and neck, liver or kidney cancer. Material: CD4+ or CD8+ T cells sorted from blood, obtained in a trial of the OX40 agonist ivuxolimab. CDR3 region: CASSGRTSGALDTQYF. CDR3 bases: TGTGCCAGCAGTGGCAGGACTAGCGGGGCCCTTGATACGCAGTATTTT.